The entry that follows covers one TCR beta chain sequence. This record comes from a study of blood T cell repertoires in COVID-19. Whole-study context: The study drew acute and convalescent COVID-19 samples from the United States, Italy and Spain.

Methods used by the authors: From reference gene primer amplification, estimates of nucleated cell counts were derived. The repertoire was sequenced with immunoSEQ multiplex PCR; TCRdb's copy has only in-frame clones and lacks some. The V and J calls and clone size come from that table; D and trimming were worked out from the DNA. The top ten hold 15% to 20% of the sample, which has fewer than 200,000 clones, roughly 80% seen once. Residents of approximately 25 US areas, aged roughly 18 to 89 years, made up the participants. Two negative PCRs, clearance, or symptom resolution were required of recovered Cohort 3 donors. After removal of 5 bases from V and 6 bases from J, the junction contained 10 bases not matched to a gene. The CDR3 has 16 amino acids. Germline CDR1 MDHEN, CDR2 SYDVKM.

The receptor comes from a woman between 50 and 59 years old who had recovered from COVID-19. Input material: PBMCs or T cells enriched from blood (not recorded which). The rearrangement links TRBV28 to TRBJ1-1; 12 positions match TRBD1. CDR3 in DNA: TGTGCCAGCAGTCCGCCCTTGGGACAGGGGGCTGCTGAAGCTTTCTTT. It yields the protein CASSPPLGQGAAEAFF. Combining the CDR3 with reference TRBV28 and TRBJ1-1 gives the whole variable domain DVKVTQSSRYLVKRTGEKVFLECVQDMDHENMFWYRQDPGLGLRLIYFSYDVKMKEKGDIPEGYSVSREKKERFSLILESASTNQTSMYLCASSPPLGQGAAEAFFGQGTRLTVV.